The 9 T cell receptor beta chains reported below all come from one sample, sequenced in a study of tumor-infiltrating lymphocytes in primary liver carcinoma. The investigators made TCR beta cDNA from approximately 500 ng total RNA, using a constant-region primer. Libraries of TCR beta came from three nested multiplex PCR rounds with slightly modified ARM-PCR. Running ten to eleven cycles apiece, the first two PCR rounds relied on TRBV1-TRBV30 forward primers together with a C-beta reverse primer. TCRdb re-analysed the multiplex PCR reads in MiXCR, keeping a single row per CDR3 protein. The data contain 300,000 to 400,000 distinct CDR3 sequences, less than 65% of them singletons. Out of unsorted whole blood came the blood RNA, and germline DNA was extracted as well. Sequencing was performed on peripheral blood. These receptor sequences come from a man aged 35-49 years with primary liver carcinoma and hepatitis B virus infection.

In regard to this clonotype: One junction end disagrees with the germline gene, perhaps due to a read error. The J gene is TRBJ1-4, the V gene TRBV11-2; 7 nucleotides match TRBD1. This CDR3 comprises 16 residues. The germline V gene has CDR1 SGHAT and CDR2 FQNNGV. The CDR3 spells CAISNCRQGRNEKLFF. In DNA, the CDR3 is TGTGCCATCAGCAATTGCCGACAGGGCAGGAATGAAAAACTGTTTTTT.

In the case of this clonotype: Possible read error: a much larger clone is one base away. The V and J genes are TRBV12-3 or TRBV12-4 and TRBJ2-1; D gene uncertain. The V gene lost 5 bases and the J gene lost 7 bases, with 18 bases spanning the gap. CDR3 length: 15 residues. The CDR3 bases are TGTGCCAGCAGTCCCCTTAGAGGAGAGCGAAATGAGCAGTTCTTC. Translated, it gives CASSPLRGERNEQFF.

Comment on this clonotype: A much more abundant neighbour one base away suggests this may be a read error. J is TRBJ1-1 and V is TRBV12-3 or TRBV12-4, with TRBD1 matching 10 bases. V lost 10 bases to trimming and J lost 3 bases; unmatched junction nucleotides: 17. The CDR3 is made up of 17 amino acids. CDR3 residues: CANTPGTGVSMDTEAFF. Here the CDR3 DNA reads TGTGCCAACACTCCCGGGACAGGGGTCAGTATGGACACTGAAGCTTTCTTT.

This clonotype was seen at least ten times. At one boundary the junction diverges from the germline segment, which might be a read error. For the CDR3, the DNA is TGTGCCAGCAGTCGGACCTATGATTCACCCCTCCACTTT. This codes for CASSRTYDSPLHF. The V call is TRBV12-3 or TRBV12-4, the J call TRBJ1-6; no firm D call. The CDR3 runs to 13 residues.

The chain recombines TRBV25-1 with TRBJ1-6; D gene uncertain. V lost 3 bases and J 2 bases, leaving 8 bases between the germline ends. This CDR3 contains 15 residues. CDR1 and CDR2 (germline): MGHDK, SYGVNS. CDR3 protein: CASSDHIPYNSPLHF. The CDR3, as DNA: TGTGCCAGCAGTGATCACATCCCCTATAATTCACCCCTCCACTTT.

In regard to this clonotype: Just one base apart from a much larger clone, this may be a read error. The rearrangement links TRBV5-1 to TRBJ2-1; a weak D match, TRBD2 (5 bases). The germline V and J ends were trimmed by 6 bases and 7 bases, with 17 bases remaining between them. Germline V gives CDR1 SGHRS, CDR2 YFSETQ. This CDR3 is built from 14 residues. The CDR3 here is CASTARGPRNEQFF. Written as DNA, the CDR3 is TGCGCCAGCACTGCAAGAGGGCCGAGGAATGAGCAGTTCTTC.

The J gene is TRBJ2-1, the V gene TRBV28, with 10 bases fitting TRBD2. J lost 4 bases, V lost 6 bases, and 18 bases had no gene match. The CDR3 has 19 amino acids. Germline V gene sequence: CDR1 MDHEN, CDR2 SYDVKM. The CDR3 coding sequence is TGTGCCAGCAGCACACCGGGACTAGCGACTTCCTCGGGTTACAATGAGCAGTTCTTC. Protein: CASSTPGLATSSGYNEQFF.

This clonotype was detected once. This sequence may be a read error, since a much larger clone differs from it by one base. The chain joins TRBV6-2 or TRBV6-3 to TRBJ2-2; a possible D gene is TRBD2 (5 bases). The CDR3 extends over 13 amino acids. CDR1 and CDR2 from the germline V gene are MNHEY and SVGEGT. CDR3 residues: CASSSTFTGEPFF. Written as DNA, the CDR3 is TGTGCCAGCAGTTCTACGTTCACCGGGGAGCCGTTTTTT.

The rearrangement joins TRBV24-1 to TRBJ2-5; unclear D gene. The CDR3 consists of 15 residues. V lost 3 bases and J 5 bases, leaving 15 bases between the germline ends. CDR1 is KGHDR, CDR2 SFDVKD, per germline. CDR3 residues: CATSDPNMGRETQYF. The DNA for the CDR3 is TGTGCCACCAGTGATCCCAACATGGGAAGGGAGACCCAGTACTTC.